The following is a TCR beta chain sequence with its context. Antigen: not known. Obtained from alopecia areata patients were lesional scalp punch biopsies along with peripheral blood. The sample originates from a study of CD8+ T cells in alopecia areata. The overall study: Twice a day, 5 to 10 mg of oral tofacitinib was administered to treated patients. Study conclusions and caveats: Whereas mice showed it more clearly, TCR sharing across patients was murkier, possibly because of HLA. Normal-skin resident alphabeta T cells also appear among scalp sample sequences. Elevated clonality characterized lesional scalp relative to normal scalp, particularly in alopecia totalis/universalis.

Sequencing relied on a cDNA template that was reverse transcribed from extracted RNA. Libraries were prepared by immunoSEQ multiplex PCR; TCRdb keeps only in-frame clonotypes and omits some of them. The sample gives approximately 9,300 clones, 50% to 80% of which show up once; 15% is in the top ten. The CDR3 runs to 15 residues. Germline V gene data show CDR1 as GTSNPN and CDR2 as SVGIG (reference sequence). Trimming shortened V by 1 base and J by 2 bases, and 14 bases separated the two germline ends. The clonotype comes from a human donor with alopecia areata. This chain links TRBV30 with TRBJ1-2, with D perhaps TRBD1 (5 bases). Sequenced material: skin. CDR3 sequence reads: CAWSGPTGLNYGYTF. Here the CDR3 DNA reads TGTGCCTGGAGTGGCCCTACGGGACTGAACTATGGCTACACCTTC.